This entry features one TCR beta chain sequence. Its target is unknown. The record originates from a study of cytomegalovirus exposure and HLA in healthy donors. General study points: Altogether, more than 150 TCR beta chains were recorded as cytomegalovirus-associated. Later, an analysis found that TCR clusters from the first cohort tended to co-occur in the roughly 120 validation repertoires.

TCRdb's table, derived via immunoSEQ multiplex PCR, lists solely in-frame clones and lacks some. Among approximately 160,000 clones listed, 91% were seen once. The CDR3 runs to 11 residues. Germline V gene lookup returns CDR1 DFQATT and CDR2 SNEGSKA (reference sequence). V lost 5 bases to trimming and J lost 1 base, with 6 bases between them. The chain employs TRBV20-1 and TRBJ2-7; D call uncertain. The receptor was isolated from a woman aged 18 to 35 in good health and CMV-seropositive. The sample was PBMCs. CDR3 loop: CSAPYSYEQYF. CDR3 sequence (DNA): TGCAGTGCTCCTTATTCCTACGAGCAGTACTTC.